The 18 T cell receptor beta chains in this list originate from one sample, sequenced in a study of CD8 T cells in ankylosing spondylitis. In TCRdb, the 5' RACE reads were re-called with MiXCR into one record per CDR3 protein. The top ten clones hold roughly 14% of a sample with around 340,000 distinct CDR3 sequences, roughly 20% of them seen once. Sequences were obtained from blood, either unsorted or a sorted T cell fraction (not recorded which). Receptors were obtained from a male donor with ankylosing spondylitis or in good health (not recorded which).

This sequence joins TRBV20-1 and TRBJ1-2; D may be TRBD1 (5 bases). CDR1 DFQATT and CDR2 SNEGSKA come from the germline V gene (reference sequence). The CDR3 runs to 14 residues. Between the trimmed V and J ends, which lost 2 bases and 4 bases, there was a span of 14 bases. The CDR3 nucleotides are TGCAGTGCTAGAACACAGGACCCGGGCTATGGCTACACCTTC. Protein sequence: CSARTQDPGYGYTF.

This chain uses TRBV7-2 with TRBJ2-3, with 10 positions matching TRBD2. Germline assignment: CDR1 SGHTA and CDR2 FQGNSA. Trimming removed 0 bases from V and 0 bases from J; junction bases left unmatched: 6. This CDR3 contains 18 residues. CDR3 loop: CASSLAGRTSGSTDTQYF. In DNA form, the CDR3 reads TGTGCCAGCAGCTTAGCCGGTCGGACTAGCGGCAGCACAGATACGCAGTATTTT.

This clonotype was picked up a small number of times. In DNA form, the CDR3 reads TGTGCCAGCAGCCAAGAGATTAGATACGAGCAGTTCTTC. It codes for CASSQEIRYEQFF. The rearrangement links TRBV4-2 to TRBJ2-1; D is ambiguous. There are 13 residues in the CDR3. V lost 0 bases to trimming and J lost 10 bases, with 10 bases between them. CDR1 and CDR2 (germline): LGHNA, YNFKEQ.

This clonotype has a handful of counts. The V call is TRBV11-1, the J call TRBJ2-1, with TRBD1 matching 11 bases. The CDR3 spans 18 residues. V gave up 5 bases and J gave up 9 bases; unmatched junction bases: 18. Looked up from germline, CDR1 is SGHAT and CDR2 is FQDESV (reference sequence). CDR3 DNA sequence: TGTGCCAGCAGCGTGGGACAGGGGGTGACCGGCCGGGATGGTGAGCAGTTCTTC. Translation: CASSVGQGVTGRDGEQFF.

J is TRBJ2-7 and V is TRBV9; 11 positions agree with TRBD2. J gave up 2 bases and V 3 bases, and 4 bases lay outside the gene matches. CDR3 size: 15 residues. Germline V CDR1 and CDR2: SGDLS, YYNGEE. The CDR3 protein is CASSASGGPAYEQYF. The DNA of the CDR3 is TGTGCCAGCAGCGCTAGCGGGGGGCCGGCCTACGAGCAGTACTTC. Drawing the rest from reference TRBV9 and TRBJ2-7, the complete variable domain is DSGVTQTPKHLITATGQRVTLRCSPRSGDLSVYWYQQSLDQGLQFLIQYYNGEERAKGNILERFSAQQFPDLHSELNLSSLELGDSALYFCASSASGGPAYEQYFGPGTRLTVT.

The CDR3 here is CAIIAGGSYNEQFF. Written as DNA, the CDR3 is TGTGCCATCATAGCGGGGGGCTCCTACAATGAGCAGTTCTTC. The chain uses TRBV7-9 and TRBJ2-1, with 10 bases aligning to TRBD2. Germline CDR1 SEHNR, CDR2 FQNEAQ (reference sequence). The CDR3 contains 14 residues. J was trimmed by 0 bases and V by 10 bases; bases with no gene match: 3.

The V call is TRBV7-9, the J call TRBJ2-7; TRBD2 might be the D (5 bases). Deletions cut 2 bases from V and 2 bases from J, with 13 bases between. The CDR3 contains 15 residues. Germline-derived CDR1 and CDR2 are SEHNR and FQNEAQ (reference sequence). CDR3 loop: CASSLSGVQTYEQYF. The CDR3 nucleotides read TGTGCCAGCAGCTTATCCGGGGTACAGACCTACGAGCAGTACTTC.

Only a few counts were recorded for this clonotype. The chain uses TRBV12-3 or TRBV12-4 and TRBJ1-1; perhaps TRBD1 as D (5 bases). This CDR3 region has 13 residues. V lost 8 bases, J lost 5 bases, and 15 bases lay in between. CDR3 nucleotide sequence: TGTGCCAGCGGAGGGGTTGTGGAGACTGAAGCTTTCTTT. Residues: CASGGVVETEAFF.

This clonotype was recorded at least ten times. V gene TRBV4-2 combines with J gene TRBJ2-5; maybe TRBD2 (6 bases). The length of the CDR3 is 15 residues. With 1 base removed from V and 2 bases from J, the gap between germline ends came to 11 bases. Germline CDR1 is LGHNA and CDR2 is YNFKEQ. The CDR3 loop is CASSQAWGLQETQYF. DNA of the CDR3: TGTGCCAGCAGCCAAGCTTGGGGACTGCAAGAGACCCAGTACTTC.

This clonotype was detected only a few times. The chain employs TRBV7-9 and TRBJ1-5; 7 bases align to TRBD1. V shed 2 bases, J shed 2 bases, and the junction held 6 bases outside the gene matches. Germline lookup yields CDR1 SEHNR and CDR2 FQNEAQ (reference sequence). The CDR3 loop spans 16 amino acids. In DNA, the CDR3 is TGTGCCAGCAGCTTAAGTACAGGGGCGGGCAATCAGCCCCAGCATTTT. It translates to CASSLSTGAGNQPQHF.

This clonotype came up a few times. J is TRBJ1-1 and V is TRBV7-9; D remains unclear. The V gene's germline CDR1 is SEHNR and CDR2 FQNEAQ (reference sequence). There are 14 residues in the CDR3. V shed 5 bases and J shed 2 bases, with 12 bases lying between them. This CDR3 reads CASSQGPFNTEAFF. DNA for the CDR3: TGTGCCAGCAGCCAAGGACCCTTCAACACTGAAGCTTTCTTT.

Ten or more counts support this clonotype. The chain recombines TRBV12-3 or TRBV12-4 with TRBJ2-7; D not certain. The V gene lost 7 bases and the J gene lost 7 bases, with 17 bases spanning the gap. The CDR3 loop spans 13 amino acids. The CDR3: CASTLGSPKEQYF. The DNA for the CDR3 is TGTGCCAGCACCCTGGGGTCCCCGAAGGAGCAGTACTTC.

This chain uses TRBV12-3 or TRBV12-4 with TRBJ1-5, with 8 bases fitting TRBD1. The CDR3 is 14 amino acids. Trimming took 3 bases from V and 7 from J; bases not matched to a gene: 5. The CDR3 DNA reads as TGTGCCAGCAGTTTTGCAGGGGGCGGACAGCCCCAGCATTTT. Translating it yields CASSFAGGGQPQHF.

The chain has TRBV7-9 and TRBJ1-4; 11 bases line up with TRBD1. With 8 bases clipped from V and 7 bases from J, the junction kept 6 bases outside the gene matches. The CDR3 totals 14 residues. CDR1 and CDR2 from the germline V gene are SEHNR and FQNEAQ (reference sequence). The CDR3 sequence is CASGYGTGGEKLFF. The CDR3 DNA reads as TGTGCCAGCGGTTACGGGACAGGGGGTGAAAAACTGTTTTTT.

This clonotype came up once. The V gene is TRBV23-1, the J gene TRBJ2-3; possible D gene TRBD2, 5 bases. TRBV23-1 is an ORF; its function is uncertain. The CDR3 sequence is 18 residues long. V lost 0 bases, J lost 4 bases, and 20 bases lay in between. The chain's CDR3 is CASSQSIPAGLRADTQYF. The CDR3 bases are TGCGCCAGCAGTCAATCGATACCCGCCGGGTTGAGGGCAGATACGCAGTATTTT.

The rearrangement links TRBV5-1 to TRBJ2-7; possibly TRBD1 for D (6 bases). CDR1 is SGHRS, CDR2 YFSETQ, per germline. The CDR3 extends over 14 amino acids. With 5 bases removed from V and 2 bases from J, the gap between germline ends came to 14 bases. This CDR3 is CASRTGTPPYEQYF. In DNA form, the CDR3 reads TGCGCCAGCAGAACCGGGACACCTCCCTACGAGCAGTACTTC.

This clonotype was found a few times. The rearrangement joins TRBV7-3 to TRBJ2-5, with D perhaps matching TRBD1 or TRBD2 (5 bases each). V gave up 1 base and J gave up 5 bases, with 14 bases separating them. The CDR3 is 15 amino acids. Germline V gene data show CDR1 as SGHTA and CDR2 as FQGTGA. The CDR3 DNA follows: TGTGCCAGCAGCTTAATAGAAGGGGAGTGGGAGACCCAGTACTTC. It yields the protein CASSLIEGEWETQYF.

This clonotype was seen a handful of times. The V and J genes are TRBV12-3 or TRBV12-4 and TRBJ2-5; D is unclear. Trimming removed 0 bases at V and 7 bases at J, with 15 bases between. The CDR3 is 15 amino acids. CDR3 in amino acids: CASSLAQPETGTQYF. In DNA, the CDR3 is TGTGCCAGCAGTTTAGCGCAGCCAGAAACGGGGACCCAGTACTTC.